The sequence of this TCR beta chain was determined in a study of post-analysis software for immune sequencing data. Findings of the study overall: Normalized Chao1 diversity was significantly reduced in patients versus controls. The five TRBV segments detected at higher frequency in patients than in controls included TRBV5-6, TRBV5-1 and TRBV20-1. Batch-mates among the samples co-clustered strongly by F measure.

Each TCR beta cDNA library carried unique molecular identifiers. TCRdb called the PCR reads again in MiXCR, with one record for every CDR3 protein. The table records hundreds of thousands of distinct CDR3 sequences, 25% to 30% of them present only once. This clonotype was detected ten times or more. The antigen is not known. The ends lost 5 bases at V and 4 bases at J; junction bases unmatched: 12. Germline CDR1 is MNHEY and CDR2 is SVGAGI. The CDR3 is made up of 16 amino acids. This sequence originates from a girl under 18 with multiple sclerosis. Sequenced: blood. The chain carries TRBV6-5 and TRBJ2-3; 7 nucleotides line up with TRBD2. This CDR3 is CASSPLTSHEADTQYF. DNA for the CDR3: TGTGCCAGCAGTCCCCTGACTAGCCATGAGGCAGATACGCAGTATTTT.